This T cell receptor beta chain is from a study of post-analysis software for immune sequencing data (dated by TCRdb to between 2014 and 2016). For the wider study: Disease courses on record covered relapsing-remitting, secondary progressive and progressive-relapsing multiple sclerosis, though some patients had no subtype annotation. The patient repertoires were set against 11 previously published healthy control repertoires from donors whose ages ranged from roughly 6 to 25 years. A subset of samples was prepared in parallel using single-end sample barcoding, then pooled and co-amplified after Illumina adapter ligation. Broad study findings and their caveats: Significantly higher frequencies in patients than in controls were found for five TRBV segments, including TRBV5-6, TRBV5-1 and TRBV20-1. Multiple sclerosis patients had significantly lower normalized Chao1 diversity than controls, a result that suggests substantial peripheral T-cell clonal expansion. The multiple sclerosis patient group was slightly younger than the control group. When samples were clustered directly using the F measure, samples prepared in the same batch co-clustered strongly, which prompted a batch-effect correction.

To note about this clonotype: The antigen it recognizes is unknown. At one end, the junction sequence differs from germline, possibly due to a read error.

The library was generated by PCR. The data were produced on an Illumina HiSeq 2500. To reduce PCR and sequencing biases, unique molecular identifiers were built into the TCR beta cDNA libraries. Per 1 to 10 million input T cells, 500,000 or so cDNA molecules were obtained, such that each molecule approximated one T cell. The same protocol used for the earlier healthy control dataset was applied to prepare and sequence the patient libraries. Samples belonging to the same batch were prepared together, multiplexed and sequenced on a shared HiSeq lane. Processing in the source paper ran as follows. Raw barcoded reads were processed with MIGEC, and single-read molecular identifier groups were discarded before consensus assembly and CDR3 extraction. VDJtools was used for post-analysis of the clonotype tables, with diversity normalized by down-sampling every dataset to the smallest sample size. In repertoire overlap clustering, CDR3 amino acid sequences, but not nucleotide sequences, were matched to correct batch-related cross-sample contamination. In-frame beta chains were kept once TCRdb had trimmed the public reads at Q25 with fastp and called clones with MiXCR. Each CDR3 protein gets just one entry, which takes the most common genes and DNA from the rows behind it. V and J calls and clone size were set by TCRdb, not the authors. The sample profile shows about 620,000 distinct CDR3 sequences; 44% of them were found once. The ten largest clones take up about 1.5% of the sample.

TCR beta repertoires were profiled from peripheral blood of approximately 13 young patients with multiple sclerosis to demonstrate the VDJtools post-analysis software. The patients with multiple sclerosis were children and adolescents between roughly 6 and 15 years of age. The CDR1 and CDR2 encoded by the germline V gene are SQVTM and ANQGSEA. The CDR3 holds 12 amino acids from the cysteine to the phenylalanine. The CDR3 DNA has 36 bases and is translated from base 1. The sequenced sample consisted of blood. The rearrangement combines TRBV29-1 with TRBJ2-3, and TRBD1 matches 10 of the central bases. The sequence came from a girl aged 5 to 17 with multiple sclerosis. CDR3 loop: CSAGQGKDTLYF. DNA sequence: TGCAGCGCGGGACAGGGGAAAGATACGCTGTATTTT.